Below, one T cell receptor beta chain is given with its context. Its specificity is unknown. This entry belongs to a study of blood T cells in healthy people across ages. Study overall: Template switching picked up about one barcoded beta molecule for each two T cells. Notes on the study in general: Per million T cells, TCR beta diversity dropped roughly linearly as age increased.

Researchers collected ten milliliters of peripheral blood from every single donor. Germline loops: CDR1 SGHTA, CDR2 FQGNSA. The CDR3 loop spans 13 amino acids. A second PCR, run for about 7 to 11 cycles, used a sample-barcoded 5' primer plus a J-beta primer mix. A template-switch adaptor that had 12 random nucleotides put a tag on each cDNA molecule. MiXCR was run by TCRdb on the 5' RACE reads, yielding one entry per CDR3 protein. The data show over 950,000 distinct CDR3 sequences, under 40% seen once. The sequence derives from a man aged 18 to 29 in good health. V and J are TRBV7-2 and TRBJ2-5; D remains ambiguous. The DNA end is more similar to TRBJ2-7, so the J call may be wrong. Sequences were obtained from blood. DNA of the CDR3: TGTGCCAGCAGCCTAAGATCCTTGGACGAGCAGTACTTC. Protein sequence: CASSLRSLDEQYF.